This entry describes one T cell receptor (beta chain). Its antigen remains unidentified. No much larger clonotype is one base removed from it; base qualities were not supplied. This entry comes from a study of shared clonotypes between healthy human individuals (TCRdb year 2020). Regarding the complete study: Two women and a few men aged 18 to 49 years were included in the cohort. Blood TCR repertoires of roughly 5 healthy adults were deeply sequenced to estimate repertoire size and the extent of clonotype sharing between individuals. Libraries were prepared and TCR repertoires were sequenced by different laboratories using diverse techniques, in order to increase sequencing depth and limit assay-specific biases. Leukapheresis yielded between about 0.8 and 8.9 billion PBMCs per donor. Per donor, three plates each were used for CD4 naive and CD4 memory, two for CD8 naive, and one for CD8 memory.

General findings and caveats noted by the study authors: Higher generation probabilities were observed for clonotypes shared by all four sorted-subset donors than for non-shared clonotypes. Sharing across several donors was observed for approximately 4.6% of naive CD4, around 3.5% of naive CD8, 2% to 2.5% of memory CD4, and around 0.44% of memory CD8 clonotypes. Even with the large sequencing depth, rarefaction of the sorted-subset datasets indicated that sequencing was incomplete. The small number of donors limited the genetic and exposure-history diversity represented. Estimated clonotype richness was generally larger for naive than for memory subsets. Pairwise subsampling led to the expectation that sequencing depth would affect the degree of clonotype sharing among donors. Sampling was restricted to blood, and TCR repertoires in tissues likely differ from the TCR repertoires found in blood.

TCR CDR3 regions were amplified from genomic DNA by multiplex PCR using the deep immunoSEQ assay. Extracted genomic DNA from each cell subset was distributed evenly across all wells of several immunoSEQ 96-well plates, and each plate was treated as a replicate. For sorted subsets, each replicate PCR was loaded with roughly 0.2 ug genomic DNA, equivalent to about 30,000 T cell genomes. The purified libraries were quantified using a Qubit 3.0 fluorometer, sized with a Bioanalyzer 2100, and then quantified again using the KAPA Library Quantification kit. Every immunoSEQ 96-well plate was sequenced on a dedicated single-read 150-cycle Illumina NextSeq 550 flow cell. Per the authors' processing: The immunoSEQ output contained only junctional sequences without quality scores, so filtering could not match that applied to full-length reads. Sequences were annotated with PyIR, a Python wrapper for IgBLAST v1.9, using IMGT germline references to assign V/J genes and CDR3. Reads were removed for weak V/J assignments (E-value above 1e-6), missing CDR3, stop codons, out-of-frame junctions, or ambiguous translated residues. A V3J clonotype was defined by an identical inferred V gene, J gene, and CDR3 amino acid sequence. The percentage overlap between two repertoires was calculated by dividing the number of shared unique clonotypes by the size of the smaller repertoire. RTK rarefaction, the Chao1 estimator, and Recon v2.1 estimates of unobserved clonotypes were used to assess repertoire richness. Generation probabilities were computed with OLGA for all TCRbeta clonotypes obtained by the gDNA method from several donors. Imported from immuneACCESS, the table was reduced by TCRdb to in-frame sequences with V and J called. These copies leave out some clones; in studies compared against another copy, an unresolved V gene accounts for under half, and the cause of the remainder is not known. V, J and clone size derive from that table, while D and trimming were established from the DNA sequence. In this sample the table shows around 750,000 clones, roughly 70% of which occur a single time. The ten largest clones capture 1.5% to 2% of the sample.

The CDR3 runs 14 residues from the cysteine to the phenylalanine. The sequence is cut down to CDR3 DNA, 42 bases in frame from base 1. V loses 10 bases at its end and J loses 2 bases; junction bases beyond the gene matches: 12. The germline V gene gives CDR1 as SGHRS and CDR2 as YFSETQ. Donors were healthy HIV-negative adults with no recently reported acute infections or vaccinations. Only Caucasian adults living in Nashville, Tennessee, USA were represented among the donors. CD4+ T cells were enriched by magnetic negative selection; naive cells were then positively selected on CD45RA, and the negative fraction formed the memory subset. Blood was obtained by leukapheresis, after which PBMCs were separated by Ficoll-Histopaque density gradient centrifugation and cryopreserved in liquid nitrogen vapor phase. Analytical flow cytometry was used to check the purity and quantity of every magnetically sorted T cell population. From each sorted fraction, genomic DNA was isolated and quantified by UV absorbance on a Nanodrop 2000c.

The receptor's source is a woman aged 25-40 years in good health. The sequencing sample was made of memory CD4+ T cells sorted from blood. This sample's cell subset or site label indicates: CD45RA-negative fraction. The rearranged chain carries TRBV5-1 and TRBJ2-7; 7 bases in the junction line up with TRBD2. The CDR3 has the sequence CASREAAPAYEQYF. The DNA reads TGCGCCTCCCGGGAGGCGGCTCCGGCCTACGAGCAGTACTTC.